A selection of T cell receptor beta chains follows, all from one sample in a study of identical twins. TCRdb redid the calling of the 5' RACE reads with MiXCR, one entry per CDR3 protein. This sample has 400,000 to 500,000 distinct CDR3 sequences, with 14% found just once. The same specimen was also included in a second study, on yellow fever vaccine responses in identical twins.

The sample was CD4+ T cells sorted from blood. Receptor source: a woman between 18 and 30 years old in good health. CDR3s include the opening cysteine and the closing phenylalanine or tryptophan. A D gene is named only where the DNA matches it firmly. A row's size may be missing; if present it is once, few, many or a size class.

clone_size: many; v_call: TRBV6-6; d_call: NA; j_call: TRBJ2-5; cdr3_nt: TGTGCCAGCAGTTACTCGGGGCAAGAGACCCAGTACTTC; cdr3_aa: CASSYSGQETQYF
clone_size: many; v_call: TRBV28; d_call: TRBD1; j_call: TRBJ2-1; cdr3_nt: TGTGCCAGCAGCGGACAATTCGCAGGGGGCTCCTACAATGAGCAGTTCTTC; cdr3_aa: CASSGQFAGGSYNEQFF
clone_size: NA; v_call: TRBV12-3/TRBV12-4; d_call: TRBD1; j_call: TRBJ1-6; cdr3_nt: TGTGCCAGCAGTCAACAGGGGCCGAATTCACCCCTCCACTTT; cdr3_aa: CASSQQGPNSPLHF
clone_size: few; v_call: TRBV5-8; d_call: TRBD1; j_call: TRBJ2-2; cdr3_nt: TGTGCCAGCAGCTTGGCAGGACAGGGGGCGAGAGGGGAGCTGTTTTTT; cdr3_aa: CASSLAGQGARGELFF
clone_size: NA; v_call: TRBV3-1; d_call: NA; j_call: TRBJ2-7; cdr3_nt: TGTGCCAGCAGCCGCCGTGGGTCCGCCTACGAGCAGTACTTC; cdr3_aa: CASSRRGSAYEQYF
clone_size: few; v_call: TRBV30; d_call: NA; j_call: TRBJ2-6; cdr3_nt: TGTGCCTGGAGTGTACGGACATCTGGGGCCAACGTCCTGACTTTC; cdr3_aa: CAWSVRTSGANVLTF
clone_size: many; v_call: TRBV4-1; d_call: NA; j_call: TRBJ2-1; cdr3_nt: TGCGCCAGCAGCCAGATTGACATGATCTCCTACAATGAGCAGTTCTTC; cdr3_aa: CASSQIDMISYNEQFF
clone_size: NA; v_call: TRBV2; d_call: TRBD1; j_call: TRBJ2-1; cdr3_nt: TGTGCCAGCATAGAGGGGGCGACCTACAATGAGCAGTTCTTC; cdr3_aa: CASIEGATYNEQFF
clone_size: NA; v_call: TRBV7-8; d_call: NA; j_call: TRBJ2-7; cdr3_nt: TGTGCCAGCAGCTTAGTTGGAGGGTGGGTTAATTACGAGCAGTACTTC; cdr3_aa: CASSLVGGWVNYEQYF
clone_size: NA; v_call: TRBV18; d_call: TRBD2; j_call: TRBJ2-1; cdr3_nt: TGTGCCAGCTCCCCCTCTAGCGGGGGCAGCAATGAGCAGTTCTTC; cdr3_aa: CASSPSSGGSNEQFF
clone_size: few; v_call: TRBV28; d_call: TRBD2; j_call: TRBJ2-1; cdr3_nt: TGTGCCAGCAGTTCCTTAGCGGGATCCCTCAGGAGCTCCTACAATGAGCAGTTCTTC; cdr3_aa: CASSSLAGSLRSSYNEQFF
clone_size: NA; v_call: TRBV5-1; d_call: TRBD1; j_call: TRBJ2-5; cdr3_nt: TGCGCCAGCAGCCGAACAGGGGGCGGTGAGACCCAGTACTTC; cdr3_aa: CASSRTGGGETQYF
clone_size: once; v_call: TRBV12-3/TRBV12-4; d_call: NA; j_call: TRBJ2-7; cdr3_nt: TGTGCCAGCAACCCTGGGTTAGGGGTTGGTTCTTCTTACGAGCAGTACTTC; cdr3_aa: CASNPGLGVGSSYEQYF
clone_size: NA; v_call: TRBV24-1; d_call: NA; j_call: TRBJ1-2; cdr3_nt: TGTGCCACCAGTTCCAGGCTGGGCTATGGCTACACCTTC; cdr3_aa: CATSSRLGYGYTF
clone_size: NA; v_call: TRBV20-1; d_call: NA; j_call: TRBJ2-5; cdr3_nt: TGCAGTGCTAGAGATACAGGGAAAGAGACCCAGTACTTC; cdr3_aa: CSARDTGKETQYF